A single sample gave rise to the 17 T cell receptor beta chains below, sequenced in a study of response to subunit inactivated influenza vaccine. MiXCR, run by TCRdb on the RT-PCR reads, gives a single entry per CDR3 protein. This sample has about 650,000 distinct CDR3 sequences, with around 15% found just once. Source: PBMCs from blood, taken approximately 15 days before vaccination. All receptors come from a man aged 50-59 years who received an inactivated influenza vaccine.

This chain joins TRBV10-3 and TRBJ2-2; the match to TRBD1 covers 10 bases. Germline trimming cut 7 bases from V and 6 bases from J; bases unmatched to any gene: 8. This CDR3 comprises 15 residues. Germline V lookup: CDR1 ENHRY, CDR2 SYGVKD. The DNA for the CDR3 is TGTGCCATCAAAGACCCGGGACAGGGGTCCGGGGAGCTGTTTTTT. Translation: CAIKDPGQGSGELFF.

A few counts support this clonotype. The chain combines TRBV7-2 with TRBJ2-5; TRBD2 agrees at 15 bases. Germline V gives CDR1 SGHTA, CDR2 FQGNSA. Trimming removed 5 bases from V and 2 bases from J; junction bases left unmatched: 6. The CDR3 is 17 amino acids. As DNA, the CDR3 is TGTGCCAGCAGCCGGACTAGCGGGGGGGCCGAACAAGAGACCCAGTACTTC. It yields the protein CASSRTSGGAEQETQYF.

This clonotype was recorded a few times. This rearrangement joins TRBV12-3 or TRBV12-4 to TRBJ1-3, with D unclear. The CDR3 runs to 12 residues. Trimming stripped 7 bases from V and 2 bases from J, with 6 bases between. The CDR3 region is CASTLAGNTIYF. The CDR3 DNA sequence: TGTGCCAGCACCCTCGCTGGAAACACCATATATTTT.

This clonotype has at least ten counts. The chain carries TRBV5-1 and TRBJ2-1, with unresolved D. V was clipped by 3 bases and J by 7 bases, with 14 bases between them. Germline-derived CDR1 and CDR2 are SGHRS and YFSETQ. This CDR3 contains 14 residues. In DNA, the CDR3 is TGCGCCAGCAGCTCTGCGATGTTACGGAATGAGCAGTTCTTC. It is translated as CASSSAMLRNEQFF.

About this clonotype itself: A much more abundant neighbour one base away suggests this may be a read error. The chain combines TRBV9 with TRBJ1-1; D remains unclear. This CDR3 is built from 14 residues. Per the germline V gene, CDR1 is SGDLS and CDR2 is YYNGEE. In nucleotides, the CDR3 is TGTGCCAGCAGCGTAGGGTGGACGAACTCTGAAGCTTTCTTT. It encodes CASSVGWTNSEAFF.

This clonotype has only a few counts. This chain's CDR3 is CASSQAETSAPWDTQYF. DNA for the CDR3: TGTGCCAGCAGCCAAGCGGAAACTAGCGCCCCGTGGGATACGCAGTATTTT. The chain employs TRBV3-1 and TRBJ2-3; 7 bases agree with TRBD2. Germline CDR1 and CDR2: LGHDT and YNNKEL (reference sequence). J was trimmed by 6 bases and V by 1 base; bases with no gene match: 13. The CDR3 spans 17 residues.

With regard to this clonotype: As the CDR3 is not closed by the conserved phenylalanine or tryptophan, this likely results from a read error. The rearrangement uses TRBV28 and TRBJ2-2; D is perhaps TRBD1 (5 bases). Germline-derived CDR1 and CDR2 are MDHEN and SYDVKM. The CDR3 has 13 residues. The V and J ends lost 2 bases and 6 bases respectively, with 7 bases between them. In nucleotides, the CDR3 is TGTGCCAGCAGTTTAGTCAGGGCCGGGGAGCTGTTTTCT. Translation gives CASSLVRAGELFS.

This clonotype occurred a few times. The CDR3 spells CASSTPGLVGETQYF. The CDR3 DNA sequence: TGCGCCAGCAGCACACCGGGACTAGTTGGAGAGACCCAGTACTTC. This chain links TRBV5-1 with TRBJ2-5; 8 bases match TRBD2. Germline-derived CDR1 and CDR2 are SGHRS and YFSETQ. This CDR3 contains 15 residues. J was trimmed by 4 bases and V by 4 bases; bases with no gene match: 9.

V gene TRBV28 combines with J gene TRBJ2-7; D is ambiguous. The V end lost 2 bases, the J end lost 9 bases, and 17 bases lay between the germline ends. The CDR3 consists of 14 residues. CDR1 and CDR2 (germline): MDHEN, SYDVKM. The CDR3 coding sequence is TGTGCCAGCAGTTTAGGGTTCTCGGGCACGACGCAGTACTTC. This gives the protein CASSLGFSGTTQYF.

A few counts support this clonotype. The chain carries TRBV27 and TRBJ2-3, with a weak D call TRBD2 (5 bases). This CDR3 contains 17 residues. Germline V gene sequence: CDR1 MNHEY, CDR2 SMNVEV (reference sequence). V lost 0 bases, J lost 3 bases, and 16 bases lay in between. In nucleotides, the CDR3 is TGTGCCAGCAGTTTATCCCGTGTTCCGCGGGTAACAGATACGCAGTATTTT. As protein: CASSLSRVPRVTDTQYF.

This chain joins TRBV5-1 and TRBJ2-7, with 10 bases that match TRBD2. Trimming cost V 5 bases and J 2 bases; bases outside gene matches: 10. The germline V gene has CDR1 SGHRS and CDR2 YFSETQ. This CDR3 is built from 16 residues. DNA of the CDR3: TGCGCCAGCAGTCCACAATCCGGGACTAGCGCCTACGAGCAGTACTTC. It encodes CASSPQSGTSAYEQYF.

V is TRBV29-1 and J is TRBJ2-1; unclear D gene. This CDR3 contains 18 residues. Trimming removed 1 base from V and 2 bases from J, with 21 bases in between. The germline V gene has CDR1 SQVTM and CDR2 ANQGSEA. CDR3 nucleotides: TGCAGCGTTGAAGGGTTGGTGGGTTTAGGGAAACCCTACAATGAGCAGTTCTTC. Its translation: CSVEGLVGLGKPYNEQFF.

The genes are TRBV6-2 or TRBV6-3 and TRBJ2-2; no firm D call. Germline assignment: CDR1 MNHEY and CDR2 SVGEGT. The CDR3 covers 16 residues. With 3 bases removed from V and 2 bases from J, the gap between germline ends came to 13 bases. The CDR3 region has the DNA TGTGCCAGCAGTTATCGGGCAGTACGAAACACCGGGGAGCTGTTTTTT. This gives the protein CASSYRAVRNTGELFF.

This clonotype was seen a few times. The chain uses TRBV11-2 and TRBJ1-6; TRBD1 matches 10 bases. Germline V gene data show CDR1 as SGHAT and CDR2 as FQNNGV. V lost 5 bases and J lost 2; bases outside the gene matches: 9. CDR3 length equals 18 residues. For the CDR3, the DNA is TGTGCCAGCAGCACCGGGACAGGGGAAGTCACCTATAATTCACCCCTCCACTTT. This sequence encodes CASSTGTGEVTYNSPLHF.

This clonotype was picked up a small number of times. The V and J genes are TRBV24-1 and TRBJ2-1; 14 bases are a match to TRBD2. Germline trimming cut 7 bases from V and 9 bases from J; bases unmatched to any gene: 7. The CDR3 spans 15 residues. Germline V gene data show CDR1 as KGHDR and CDR2 as SFDVKD. The CDR3 here is CATSLGLAGVGEQFF. The CDR3 DNA is TGTGCCACCAGCCTGGGACTAGCGGGAGTAGGTGAGCAGTTCTTC.

At least ten counts were recorded for this clonotype. The chain links TRBV28 to TRBJ2-1; 7 bases fit TRBD2. The CDR3 contains 12 residues. V dropped 6 bases and J dropped 7; count of bases not matched to a gene: 3. Germline CDR1 reads MDHEN; CDR2 reads SYDVKM. The CDR3 coding sequence is TGTGCCAGCAGGTGGGGGGGTAATGAGCAGTTCTTC. Translation: CASRWGGNEQFF.

The rearrangement links TRBV11-2 to TRBJ2-5; a weak D match, TRBD2 (7 bases). There are 15 residues in the CDR3. The V and J ends lost 1 base and 7 bases respectively, with 16 bases between them. Germline CDR1 and CDR2: SGHAT and FQNNGV. CDR3: CASSLVGAGAGTQYF. In DNA, the CDR3 is TGTGCCAGCAGCTTAGTAGGCGCGGGGGCGGGGACCCAGTACTTC.